The clone carrying this TCR beta chain has only one observation. The antigen is not known. The data stem from a study of chemoradiotherapy in HPV16-positive cancers. Study-level points and caveats: The functional HPV-specific definition rests on just two HPV16-positive patients.

Assay used: immunoSEQ multiplex PCR; TCRdb lists only in-frame clones, some missing. The repertoire holds around 5,000 clones, with around 83% as singletons. The ends were cut back, 4 bases at V and 7 bases at J, with 19 bases in the middle. The CDR3 totals 16 residues. In germline, CDR1 is SGHAT, CDR2 FQNNGV. This chain links TRBV11-2 with TRBJ2-2; a weak D match, TRBD1 (6 bases). The sequence was collected from a human donor with HPV-associated anogenital cancer. Material: tumor tissue, obtained from a patient who underwent chemoradiotherapy. CDR3 bases: TGTGCCAGCAGCTCAGTCGACAGGATCCAACACGGGGAGCTGTTTTTT. Protein sequence: CASSSVDRIQHGELFF.